The clone carrying this T cell receptor beta chain was seen a single time. Antigen unknown. V was pared by 5 bases and J by 1 base, with 2 bases of the junction left unmatched. CDR3 length equals 14 residues. Germline V gives CDR1 ENHRY, CDR2 SYGVKD. Only in-frame clones appear in the TCRdb table, and some are missing; sequencing was by immunoSEQ multiplex PCR. The sample contains about 76,000 clones, about 82% of which appear only once. The data were taken from a study of OX40 agonist ivuxolimab in advanced cancers. The wider study: Head and neck, renal cell, melanoma or hepatocellular carcinoma were the cancers that dose-escalation patients had. Antecedent anti-PD-1, anti-PD-L1 or anti-CTLA-4 therapy was permissible, with about 40% having received some. Points from the study as a whole: Partial responders dosed at 0.1-3.0 mg/kg displayed clonal expansion ranking among the lowest. Antigen specificity was not determined for the expanded peripheral T cells.

The V call is TRBV10-3, the J call TRBJ1-1, with 9 bases identical to TRBD1. This sequence originates from an adult with an advanced solid tumor such as melanoma, head and neck, liver or kidney cancer. The specimen comprised CD4+ or CD8+ T cells sorted from blood, sampled in a trial of the OX40 agonist ivuxolimab. CDR3: CAISTGGGNTEAFF. DNA for the CDR3: TGTGCCATCAGTACAGGGGGCGGGAACACTGAAGCTTTCTTT.